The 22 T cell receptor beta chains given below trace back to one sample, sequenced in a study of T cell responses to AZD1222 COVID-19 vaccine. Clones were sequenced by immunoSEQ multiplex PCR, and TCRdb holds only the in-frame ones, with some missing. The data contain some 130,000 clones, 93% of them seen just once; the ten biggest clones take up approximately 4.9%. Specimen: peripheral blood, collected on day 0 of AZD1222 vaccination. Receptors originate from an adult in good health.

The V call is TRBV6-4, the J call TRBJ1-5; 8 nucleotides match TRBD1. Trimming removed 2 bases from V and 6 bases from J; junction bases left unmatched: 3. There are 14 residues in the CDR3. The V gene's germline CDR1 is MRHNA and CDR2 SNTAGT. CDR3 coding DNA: TGTGCCAGCAGTGACACAGGGGGAAGTCAGCCCCAGCATTTT. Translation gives CASSDTGGSQPQHF.

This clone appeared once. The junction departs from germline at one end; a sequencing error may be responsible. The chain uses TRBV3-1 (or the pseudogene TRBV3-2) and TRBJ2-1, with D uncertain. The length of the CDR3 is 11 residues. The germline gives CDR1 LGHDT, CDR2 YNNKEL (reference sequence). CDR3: CASSQDSLPVF. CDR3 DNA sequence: TGTGCCAGCAGCCAAGATTCCCTACCGGTCTTC.

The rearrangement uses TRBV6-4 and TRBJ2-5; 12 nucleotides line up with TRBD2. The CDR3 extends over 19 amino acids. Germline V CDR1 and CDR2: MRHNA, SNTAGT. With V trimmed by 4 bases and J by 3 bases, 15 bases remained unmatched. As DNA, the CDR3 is TGTGCCAGCAGTGCTCTCCGGGCGGAGACTAGCGGGAGAGAAGAGACCCAGTACTTC. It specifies CASSALRAETSGREETQYF.

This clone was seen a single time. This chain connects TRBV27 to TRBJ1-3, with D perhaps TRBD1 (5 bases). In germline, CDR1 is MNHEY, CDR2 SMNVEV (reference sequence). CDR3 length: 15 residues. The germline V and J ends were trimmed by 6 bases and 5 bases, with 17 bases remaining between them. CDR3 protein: CASRGGLGGRNTIYF. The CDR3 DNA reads TGTGCCAGCAGGGGAGGGCTTGGGGGTCGAAACACCATATATTTT.

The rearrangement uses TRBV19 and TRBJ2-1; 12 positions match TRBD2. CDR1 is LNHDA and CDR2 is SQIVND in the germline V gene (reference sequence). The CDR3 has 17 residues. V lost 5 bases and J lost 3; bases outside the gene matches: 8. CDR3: CASSFPLTSGSYNEQFF. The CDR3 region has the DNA TGTGCCAGTAGTTTTCCCCTGACTAGCGGGAGCTACAATGAGCAGTTCTTC.

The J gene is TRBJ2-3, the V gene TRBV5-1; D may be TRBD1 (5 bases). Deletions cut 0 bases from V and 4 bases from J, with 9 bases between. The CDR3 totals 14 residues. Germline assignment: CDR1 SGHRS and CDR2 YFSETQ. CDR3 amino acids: CASSLEGIPDTQYF. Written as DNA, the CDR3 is TGCGCCAGCAGCTTGGAGGGGATCCCAGATACGCAGTATTTT.

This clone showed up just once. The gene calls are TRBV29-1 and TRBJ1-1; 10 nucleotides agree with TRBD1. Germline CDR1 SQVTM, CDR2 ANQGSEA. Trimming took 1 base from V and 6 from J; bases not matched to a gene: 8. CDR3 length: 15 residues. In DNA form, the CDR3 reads TGCAGCGTTGAAGTAGGCGGACAGGGGGTGGCTGAAGCTTTCTTT. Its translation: CSVEVGGQGVAEAFF.

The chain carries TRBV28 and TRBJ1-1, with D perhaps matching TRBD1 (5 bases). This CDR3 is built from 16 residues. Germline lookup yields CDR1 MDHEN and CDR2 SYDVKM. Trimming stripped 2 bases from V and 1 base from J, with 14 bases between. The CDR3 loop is CASSLDPGRSNTEAFF. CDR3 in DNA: TGTGCCAGCAGTTTAGATCCGGGACGGTCGAACACTGAAGCTTTCTTT.

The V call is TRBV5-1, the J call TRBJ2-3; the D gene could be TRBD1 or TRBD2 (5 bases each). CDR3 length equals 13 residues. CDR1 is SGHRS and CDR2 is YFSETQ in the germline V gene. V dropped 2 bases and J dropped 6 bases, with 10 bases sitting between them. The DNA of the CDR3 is TGCGCCAGCAGCTTTTTGGGGGAGGATACGCAGTATTTT. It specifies CASSFLGEDTQYF.

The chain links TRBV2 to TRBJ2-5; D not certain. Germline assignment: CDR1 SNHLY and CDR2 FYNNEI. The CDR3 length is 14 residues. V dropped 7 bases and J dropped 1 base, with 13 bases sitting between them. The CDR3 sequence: CASKSTVVQETQYF. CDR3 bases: TGTGCCAGCAAAAGCACAGTTGTCCAAGAGACCCAGTACTTC.

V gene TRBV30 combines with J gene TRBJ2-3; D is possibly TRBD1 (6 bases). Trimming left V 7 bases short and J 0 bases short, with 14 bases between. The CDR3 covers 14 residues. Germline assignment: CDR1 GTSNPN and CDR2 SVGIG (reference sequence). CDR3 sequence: CASDPQGSTDTQYF. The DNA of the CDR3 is TGTGCCTCCGACCCACAGGGTAGCACAGATACGCAGTATTTT.

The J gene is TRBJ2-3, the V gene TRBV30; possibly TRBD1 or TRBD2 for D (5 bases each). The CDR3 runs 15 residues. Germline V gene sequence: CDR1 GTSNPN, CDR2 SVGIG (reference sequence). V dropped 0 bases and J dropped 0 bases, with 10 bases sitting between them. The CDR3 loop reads CAWSVYGTSTDTQYF. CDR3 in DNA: TGTGCCTGGAGTGTTTACGGGACCAGCACAGATACGCAGTATTTT. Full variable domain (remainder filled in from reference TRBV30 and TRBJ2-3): SQTIHQWPATLVQPVGSPLSLECTVEGTSNPNLYWYRQAAGRGLQLLFYSVGIGQISSEVPQNLSASRPQDRQFILSSKKLLLSDSGFYLCAWSVYGTSTDTQYFGPGTRLTVL.

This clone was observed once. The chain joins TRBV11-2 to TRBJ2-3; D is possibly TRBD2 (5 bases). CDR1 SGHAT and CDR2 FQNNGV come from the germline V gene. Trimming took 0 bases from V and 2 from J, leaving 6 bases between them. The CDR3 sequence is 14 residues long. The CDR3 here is CASSLDRDTDTQYF. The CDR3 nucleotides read TGTGCCAGCAGCTTAGATCGGGACACAGATACGCAGTATTTT.

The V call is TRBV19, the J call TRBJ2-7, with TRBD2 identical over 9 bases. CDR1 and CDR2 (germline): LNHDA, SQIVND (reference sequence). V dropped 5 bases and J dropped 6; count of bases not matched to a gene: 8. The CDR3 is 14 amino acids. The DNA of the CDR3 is TGTGCCAGTAGTGTGACTAGCGGACGTTTCGAGCAGTACTTC. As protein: CASSVTSGRFEQYF. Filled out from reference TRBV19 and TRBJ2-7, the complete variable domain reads DGGITQSPKYLFRKEGQNVTLSCEQNLNHDAMYWYRQDPGQGLRLIYYSQIVNDFQKGDIAEGYSVSREKKESFPLTVTSAQKNPTAFYLCASSVTSGRFEQYFGPGTRLTVT.

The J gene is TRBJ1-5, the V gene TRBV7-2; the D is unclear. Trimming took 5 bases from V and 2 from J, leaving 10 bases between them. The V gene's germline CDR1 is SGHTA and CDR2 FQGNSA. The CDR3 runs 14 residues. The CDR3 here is CASSPSWGNQPQHF. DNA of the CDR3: TGTGCCAGCAGCCCCTCGTGGGGCAATCAGCCCCAGCATTTT.

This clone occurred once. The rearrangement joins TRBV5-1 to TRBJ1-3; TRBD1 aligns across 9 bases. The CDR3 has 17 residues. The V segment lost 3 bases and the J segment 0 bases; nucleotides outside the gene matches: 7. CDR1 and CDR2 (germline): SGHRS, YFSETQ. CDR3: CASSSGTGLYSGNTIYF. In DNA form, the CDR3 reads TGCGCCAGCAGCTCCGGGACAGGGCTTTACTCTGGAAACACCATATATTTT.

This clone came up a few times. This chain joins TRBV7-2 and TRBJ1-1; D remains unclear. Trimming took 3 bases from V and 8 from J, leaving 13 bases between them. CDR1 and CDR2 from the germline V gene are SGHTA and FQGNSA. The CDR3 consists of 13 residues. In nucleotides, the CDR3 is TGTGCCAGCAGCTTCGGACGCGGGGAGGAAGCTTTCTTT. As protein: CASSFGRGEEAFF.

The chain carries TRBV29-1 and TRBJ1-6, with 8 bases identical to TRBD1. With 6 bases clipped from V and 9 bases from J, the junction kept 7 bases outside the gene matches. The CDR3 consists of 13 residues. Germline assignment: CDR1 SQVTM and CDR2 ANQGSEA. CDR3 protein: CSVRTGWGSPLHF. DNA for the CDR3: TGCAGCGTCCGGACAGGGTGGGGTTCACCCCTCCACTTT. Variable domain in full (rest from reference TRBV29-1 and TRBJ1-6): SAVISQKPSRDICQRGTSLTIQCQVDSQVTMMFWYRQQPGQSLTLIATANQGSEATYESGFVIDKFPISRPNLTFSTLTVSNMSPEDSSIYLCSVRTGWGSPLHFGNGTRLTVT.

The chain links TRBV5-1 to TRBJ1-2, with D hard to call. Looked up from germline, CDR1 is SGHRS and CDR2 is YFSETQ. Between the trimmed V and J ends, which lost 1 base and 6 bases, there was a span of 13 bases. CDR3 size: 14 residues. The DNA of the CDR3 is TGCGCCAGCAGCTTGAATCGTGGAGTTGATGGCTACACCTTC. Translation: CASSLNRGVDGYTF. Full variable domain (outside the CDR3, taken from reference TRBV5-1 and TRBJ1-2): KAGVTQTPRYLIKTRGQQVTLSCSPISGHRSVSWYQQTPGQGLQFLFEYFSETQRNKGNFPGRFSGRQFSNSRSEMNVSTLELGDSALYLCASSLNRGVDGYTFGSGTRLTVV.

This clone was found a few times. The CDR3 spells CASSKARDYYSYNSPLHF. The CDR3 nucleotides read TGTGCCAGCAGCAAAGCCCGGGACTACTATTCCTATAATTCACCCCTCCACTTT. J is TRBJ1-6 and V is TRBV21-1. TRBV21-1 is a pseudogene. This CDR3 comprises 18 residues.

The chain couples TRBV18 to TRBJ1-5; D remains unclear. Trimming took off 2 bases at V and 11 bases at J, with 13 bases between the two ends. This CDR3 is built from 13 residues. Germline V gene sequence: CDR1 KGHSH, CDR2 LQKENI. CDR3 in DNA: TGTGCCAGCTCACCAGGTTCCGCAGAGGCCCAGCATTTT. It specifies CASSPGSAEAQHF.

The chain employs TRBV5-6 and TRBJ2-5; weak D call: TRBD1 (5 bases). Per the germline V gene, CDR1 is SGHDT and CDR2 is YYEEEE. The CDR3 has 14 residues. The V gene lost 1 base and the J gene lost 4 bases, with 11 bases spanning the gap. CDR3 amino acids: CASSLKSGIETQYF. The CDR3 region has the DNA TGTGCCAGCAGCTTGAAATCAGGGATAGAGACCCAGTACTTC.